The 9 T cell receptor beta chains below come from one sample, sequenced in a study of T cells expressing NK-cell markers. From its re-call of the 5' RACE reads, TCRdb lists each CDR3 protein once, without DNA. The sample yields about 370,000 distinct CDR3 sequences, of which the top ten take up about 10%. The sequencing sample was made of blood T cells: a sorted CD56 or NKG2C T cell subset, CD4+ or CD8+ T cells, or bulk PBMC T cells (not recorded which). The receptors originated from a woman aged 45-65 years in good health.

The genes are TRBV12-3 or TRBV12-4 and TRBJ1-5; the D gene TCRdb calls, TRBD1, cannot be checked with no DNA. This CDR3 has 15 amino acids. CDR3 residues: CASRRGQGANQPQHF.

The rearrangement links TRBV7-6 to TRBJ1-3. The germline gives CDR1 SGHVS, CDR2 FNYEAQ. This CDR3 region has 15 residues. CDR3 residues: CASSSLGSSGNTIYF.

The chain carries TRBV20-1 and TRBJ2-5; the D call from TCRdb, TRBD2, cannot be confirmed without DNA. The CDR3 consists of 14 residues. The V gene's germline CDR1 is DFQATT and CDR2 SNEGSKA (reference sequence). This chain's CDR3 is CSASQDALQETQYF.

This sequence joins TRBV6-6 and TRBJ2-3; TCRdb outputs TRBD1, but without DNA this stays unchecked. Germline assignment: CDR1 MNHNY and CDR2 SVGAGI (reference sequence). The CDR3 spans 16 residues. CDR3: CASSPGTGVGTDTQYF.

The chain carries TRBV3-1 and TRBJ2-7; checking the TCRdb D call of TRBD1 is not possible without DNA. The germline V gene has CDR1 LGHDT and CDR2 YNNKEL (reference sequence). The CDR3 loop spans 13 amino acids. This CDR3 reads CASIDDRSYEQYF.

V gene TRBV3-1 combines with J gene TRBJ2-5. The CDR3 has 15 residues. In germline, CDR1 is LGHDT, CDR2 YNNKEL (reference sequence). CDR3 protein: CASSPRWQSQETQYF.

The chain joins TRBV24-1 to TRBJ2-1; TCRdb returns TRBD2, unconfirmable since there is no DNA. CDR1 and CDR2 from the germline V gene are KGHDR and SFDVKD. The length of the CDR3 is 18 residues. The CDR3 region is CATSDITRTSGSSDEQFF.

The rearrangement links TRBV5-1 to TRBJ2-5; TCRdb calls TRBD2, which cannot be checked without DNA. The CDR3 sequence is 14 residues long. CDR1 SGHRS and CDR2 YFSETQ come from the germline V gene. CDR3 protein: CASRDVAASDTQYF.

V gene TRBV5-1 combines with J gene TRBJ1-2. Germline CDR1 is SGHRS and CDR2 is YFSETQ. This CDR3 contains 15 residues. The CDR3 loop is CASSLGGGTYYGYTF.